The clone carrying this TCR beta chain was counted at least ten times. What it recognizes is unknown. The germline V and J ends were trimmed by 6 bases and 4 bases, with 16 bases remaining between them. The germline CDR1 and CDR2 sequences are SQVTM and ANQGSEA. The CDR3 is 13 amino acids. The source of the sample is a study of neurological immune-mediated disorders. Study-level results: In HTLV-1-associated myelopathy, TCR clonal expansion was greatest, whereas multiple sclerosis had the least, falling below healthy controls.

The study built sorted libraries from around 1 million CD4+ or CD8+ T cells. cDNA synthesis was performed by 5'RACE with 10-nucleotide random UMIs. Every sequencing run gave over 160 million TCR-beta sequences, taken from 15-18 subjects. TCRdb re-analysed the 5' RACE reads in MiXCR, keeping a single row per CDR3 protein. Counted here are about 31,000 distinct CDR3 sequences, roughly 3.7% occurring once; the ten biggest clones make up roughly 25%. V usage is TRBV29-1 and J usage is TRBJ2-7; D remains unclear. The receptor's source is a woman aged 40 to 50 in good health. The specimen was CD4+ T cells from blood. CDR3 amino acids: CSVSSAAAYEQYF. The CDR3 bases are TGCAGCGTGTCTTCTGCGGCGGCGTACGAGCAGTACTTC.